This T cell receptor beta chain was captured by sequencing in a study of T cell responses to AZD1222 COVID-19 vaccine listed by TCRdb under 2021. General notes on the study: AZD1222 recipients with second doses at about 4 weeks or about 12 weeks were pooled, because spike-specific TCR depth and breadth did not differ between schedules. Trial participants were enrolled by age into 18-55, 56-69 and 70-plus year subgroups, with roughly 160, 29 and 62 TCR-sequenced participants respectively. A total of over 230 trial participants underwent TCR sequencing, of whom 200 to 220 received two doses of AZD1222 and about 26 received two doses of the MenACWY control vaccine.

Points on this clone: The specificity of this receptor is unknown. It has no much larger one-base neighbor in the sample; base qualities were not kept.

The CDR3 regions of human TCRbeta chains were subjected to immunosequencing. The original pipeline was this. Repertoire TCRs were matched against a reference library of SARS-CoV-2-specific TCRs generated with the MIRA antigen-specificity platform. Breadth meant the fraction of unique TCRs that were SARS-CoV-2-associated, whereas depth meant the fraction of total T cells that were SARS-CoV-2-associated. Using the MIRA data, each spike-specific TCR was assigned both to the spike region to which the TCR was reactive and to a CD4 or CD8 class. Log10-transformed breadth and depth values were compared by one-way ANOVA with Sidak's multiple comparisons tests. In its TCRdb copy, this immuneACCESS table keeps in-frame sequences only and misses some clones. Where compared with another copy, unresolved V genes explain less than half of these, and the others have no known cause. The V and J calls and clone size were taken over from that table, and D and trimming were inferred from the DNA. The sample yields about 120,000 clones; around 90% were counted once. About 5.2% of the sample is in the top ten clones.

Study-wide findings and limitations: A significant rise in spike-specific TCR breadth and depth was observed after two AZD1222 doses relative to day 0 and relative to MenACWY recipients. Because no samples from the day 14 peak response were available, repertoires could be characterized only after the peak T cell response. Only five to seven AZD1222 recipients were SARS-CoV-2 seropositive at baseline, limiting conclusions about previously exposed vaccinees. The 56-69-year group was small, and its depth increase did not reach significance, likely because of low power. The vaccine-associated CD4 TCRs covered the entire spike protein, and the dominant responses fell in regions 160-218 and 743-854. Participants were mostly white British, with more females than males. The authors suggested clonal diversity may have been underestimated. Reportedly, close to half of the unique spike-specific TCRs recognized epitopes lying outside the regions that are mutated in the B.1.351 and B.1.1.7 variants.

In light of the paper, this sample's time point label describes: baseline before first vaccination. Vaccinee samples came from UK trials COV001 and COV002, including a single-blind randomized controlled phase 2/3 trial of AZD1222 (ChAdOx1 nCoV-19) in healthy adults. For TCRbeta chain sequencing, PBMC samples from trial participants were taken at day 0 and at day 28 after the second dose. This receptor was obtained from an adult in good health. Sequencing was performed on peripheral blood, taken on day 0 of AZD1222 vaccination.

The CDR3 region reads CASSFGNNYNSPLHF. The DNA is as follows: TGTGCCAGCAGTTTCGGTAACAACTATAATTCACCCCTCCACTTT. Rearrangement joined TRBV27 to TRBJ1-6; the D gene assignment is ambiguous. The CDR3 has 15 amino acids, counting the end cysteine and phenylalanine. CDR3 DNA is the only sequence kept; it has 45 bases, read in frame from the first base. V loses 3 bases, J loses 3 bases, and the germline ends lie 9 bases apart. The germline V gene encodes CDR1 MNHEY and CDR2 SMNVEV (reference sequence).